This section outlines one T cell receptor beta chain sequence together with its context. At one of its ends the junction is not consistent with the germline gene, which may arise from a read error. This sample was included in a study of T cells in Graves' hyperthyroidism and ophthalmopathy. Researchers amplified the TCR beta CDR3 regions from RNA transcripts. HTBI primers were employed in a first-round RT-PCR of the TCR CDR3. MiXCR, applied by TCRdb to the multiplex PCR reads, yields one record per CDR3 protein. The sample gives hundreds of thousands of distinct CDR3 sequences, around 38% of which show up once; roughly 8.3% is in the top ten. CDR1 and CDR2 (germline): DFQATT, SNEGSKA (reference sequence). CDR3 length: 14 residues.

This sequence originates from a man aged 18 to 30 with Graves' hyperthyroidism. Sequencing input: blood. The chain combines TRBV20-1 with TRBJ2-2, with a possible D match to TRBD2 (5 bases). The chain's CDR3 is CSALVRLNTGELLF. CDR3 in DNA: TGCAGTGCCCTGGTGCGTTTGAACACCGGGGAGCTGCTTTTT.